One sample yielded the 4 T cell receptor beta chains listed below, sequenced in a study of blood T cell repertoires in COVID-19. Using immunoSEQ multiplex PCR, the repertoire was profiled, and TCRdb retains in-frame clones only, with some absent. The table includes around 220,000 clones, around 91% detected once. Sequencing used PBMCs or T cells enriched from blood (not recorded which). The receptor set was obtained from a man younger than 45 who had been exposed to COVID-19.

V usage is TRBV29-1 and J usage is TRBJ1-5, with 10 bases identical to TRBD1. With V trimmed by 5 bases and J by 4 bases, 8 bases remained unmatched. CDR3 size: 15 residues. Germline CDR1 and CDR2: SQVTM and ANQGSEA. CDR3 in DNA: TGCAGCGTTAGTTCGGGACAGGGGTGGAATCAGCCCCAGCATTTT. This sequence encodes CSVSSGQGWNQPQHF.

The V gene is TRBV4-3, the J gene TRBJ2-3, with TRBD2 matching over 8 bases. This CDR3 is 20 amino acids long. The germline V gene encodes CDR1 LGHNA and CDR2 YSLEER. V shed 1 base, J shed 0 bases, and the junction held 15 bases outside the gene matches. The CDR3 sequence is CASSQVFPAGEITSTDTQYF. The DNA of the CDR3 is TGCGCCAGCAGCCAAGTTTTTCCAGCGGGGGAGATTACTAGCACAGATACGCAGTATTTT.

V is TRBV5-1 and J is TRBJ2-7, with TRBD1 matching 9 bases. Germline loops: CDR1 SGHRS, CDR2 YFSETQ. CDR3 size: 14 residues. V lost 9 bases, J lost 1 base, and 8 bases stayed unmatched. The CDR3 loop is CATKKTGGSYEQYF. For the CDR3, the DNA is TGCGCCACCAAGAAGACAGGGGGATCCTACGAGCAGTACTTC.

V is TRBV6-5 and J is TRBJ2-1; D is possibly TRBD2 (5 bases). This CDR3 is built from 14 residues. Trimming pared 5 bases from V and 5 bases from J, leaving 13 bases between. Germline CDR1 MNHEY, CDR2 SVGAGI. The CDR3 here is CASSPRGGNNEQFF. The CDR3 bases are TGTGCCAGCAGTCCCCGGGGTGGAAACAATGAGCAGTTCTTC.